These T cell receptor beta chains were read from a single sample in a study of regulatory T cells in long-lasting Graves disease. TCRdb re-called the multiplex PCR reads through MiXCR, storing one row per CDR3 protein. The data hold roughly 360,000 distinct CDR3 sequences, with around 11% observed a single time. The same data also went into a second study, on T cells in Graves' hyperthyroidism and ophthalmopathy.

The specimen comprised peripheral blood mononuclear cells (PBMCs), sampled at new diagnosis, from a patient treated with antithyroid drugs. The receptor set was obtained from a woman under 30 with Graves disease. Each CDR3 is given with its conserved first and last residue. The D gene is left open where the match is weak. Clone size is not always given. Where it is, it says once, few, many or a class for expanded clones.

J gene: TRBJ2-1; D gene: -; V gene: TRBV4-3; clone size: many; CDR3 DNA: TGCGCCAGCAGCCAAGATGCCCCGGCTCTAGCCTACAATGAGCAGTTCTTC; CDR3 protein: CASSQDAPALAYNEQFF
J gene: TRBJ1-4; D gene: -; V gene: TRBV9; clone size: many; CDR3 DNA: TGTGCCAGCAGCGTAGCTTCCGGGGGTAATGAAAAACTGTTTTTT; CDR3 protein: CASSVASGGNEKLFF
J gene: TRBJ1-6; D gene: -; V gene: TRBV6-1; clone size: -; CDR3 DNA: TGTGCCAGCGGTGATCTCGCCGGTTCACCCCTCCACTTT; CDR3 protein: CASGDLAGSPLHF
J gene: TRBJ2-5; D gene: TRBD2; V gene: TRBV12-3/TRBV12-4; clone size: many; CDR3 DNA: TGTGCCACCCGCCGGGAGGGCCGCGAGACCCAGTACTTC; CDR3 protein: CATRREGRETQYF
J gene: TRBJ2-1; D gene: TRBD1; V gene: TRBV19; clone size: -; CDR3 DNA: TGTGCCAGTAGTATTGGACAGGGTAACAATGAGCAGTTCTTC; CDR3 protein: CASSIGQGNNEQFF
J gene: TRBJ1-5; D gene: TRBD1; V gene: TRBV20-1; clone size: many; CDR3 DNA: TGCAGTGCCAGGGCAGGGGGCATTCAGCCCCAGCATTTT; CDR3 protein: CSARAGGIQPQHF
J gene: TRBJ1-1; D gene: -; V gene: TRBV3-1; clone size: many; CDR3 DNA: TGTGCCAGCAGCCTTCGGGCGGGAAGGTCTGAAGCTTTCTTT; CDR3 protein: CASSLRAGRSEAFF
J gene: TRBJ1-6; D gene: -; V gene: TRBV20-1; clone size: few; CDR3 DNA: TGCAGTGCTAGACCCGGGGCTTATAATTCACCCCTCCACTTT; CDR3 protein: CSARPGAYNSPLHF
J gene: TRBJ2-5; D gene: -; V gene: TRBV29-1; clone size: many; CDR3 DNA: TGCAGCGTCACTGACTTCATGGAGACCCAGTACTTC; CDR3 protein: CSVTDFMETQYF
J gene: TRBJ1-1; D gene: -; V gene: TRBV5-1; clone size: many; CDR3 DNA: TGCGCCAGCAGCTTGAGTGGACCCGAAGCTTTCTTT; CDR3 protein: CASSLSGPEAFF
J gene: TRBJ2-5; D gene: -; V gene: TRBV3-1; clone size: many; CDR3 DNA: TGTGCCAGCAGCCAATGGCCTCAAGAGACCCAGTACTTC; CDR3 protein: CASSQWPQETQYF
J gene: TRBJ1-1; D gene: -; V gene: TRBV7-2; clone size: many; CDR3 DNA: TGTGCCAGCAGCTTAGTTTCGACGGAGGGGAAAGCTTTCTTT; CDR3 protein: CASSLVSTEGKAFF
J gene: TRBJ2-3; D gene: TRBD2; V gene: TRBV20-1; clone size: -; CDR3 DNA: TGCAGTGCTAGAACCCAACTAGCGGGGGGGCCGGGCCCAGATACGCAGTATTTT; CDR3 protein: CSARTQLAGGPGPDTQYF
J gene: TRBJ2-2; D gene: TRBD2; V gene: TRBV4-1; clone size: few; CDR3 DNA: TGCGCCAGCAGCCTTAGCGGGGGCCTTCACACCGGGGAGCTGTTTTTT; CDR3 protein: CASSLSGGLHTGELFF
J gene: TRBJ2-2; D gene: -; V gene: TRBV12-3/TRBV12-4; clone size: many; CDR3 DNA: TGTGCCAGCAGTTTAGAAGGGGGTGACACCGGGGAGCTGTTTTTT; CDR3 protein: CASSLEGGDTGELFF
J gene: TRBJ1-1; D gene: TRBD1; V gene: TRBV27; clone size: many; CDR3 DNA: TGTGCCAGCAGGGGGACCGGGACAGGCATGAACACTGAAGCTTTCTTT; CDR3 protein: CASRGTGTGMNTEAFF
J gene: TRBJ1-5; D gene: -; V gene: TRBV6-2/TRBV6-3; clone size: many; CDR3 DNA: TGTGCCAGCAGTTCCCGTGGAGGGATGGAGCCCCAGCATTTT; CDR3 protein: CASSSRGGMEPQHF
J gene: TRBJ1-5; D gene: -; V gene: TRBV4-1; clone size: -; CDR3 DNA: TGCGCCAGCAGCCAAGACCCAACAGGGATTGGGCCCCAGCATTTT; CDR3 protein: CASSQDPTGIGPQHF
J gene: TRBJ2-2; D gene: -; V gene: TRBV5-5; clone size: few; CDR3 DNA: TGTGCCAGCAGCTTGGGGGGGCGAGAGACCGGGGAGCTGTTTTTT; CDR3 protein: CASSLGGRETGELFF
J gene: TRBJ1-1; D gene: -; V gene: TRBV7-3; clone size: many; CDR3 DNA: TGTGCCAGCAGCACGGGACCGCCCTCGAACACTGAAGCTTTCTTT; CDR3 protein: CASSTGPPSNTEAFF
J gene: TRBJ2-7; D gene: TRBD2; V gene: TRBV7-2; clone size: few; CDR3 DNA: TGTGCCAGCAGCTTACTAGCGGGAGGGCCGGGCGAGCAGTACTTC; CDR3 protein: CASSLLAGGPGEQYF
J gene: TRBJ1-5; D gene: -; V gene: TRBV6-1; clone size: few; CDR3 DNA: TGTGCCAGCAGTCCCTGGGCGGGGTTGATCAATCAGCCCCAGCATTTT; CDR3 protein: CASSPWAGLINQPQHF
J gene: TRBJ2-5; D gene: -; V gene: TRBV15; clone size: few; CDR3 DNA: TGTGCCACCAGCAGAGGACCCACAAAGACGTACTTC; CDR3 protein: CATSRGPTKTYF
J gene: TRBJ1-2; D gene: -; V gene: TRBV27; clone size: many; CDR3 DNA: TGTGCCAGCAGTAACACCCTCTCGGGGGCAGGCGAAAACTATGGCTACACCTTC; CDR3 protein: CASSNTLSGAGENYGYTF